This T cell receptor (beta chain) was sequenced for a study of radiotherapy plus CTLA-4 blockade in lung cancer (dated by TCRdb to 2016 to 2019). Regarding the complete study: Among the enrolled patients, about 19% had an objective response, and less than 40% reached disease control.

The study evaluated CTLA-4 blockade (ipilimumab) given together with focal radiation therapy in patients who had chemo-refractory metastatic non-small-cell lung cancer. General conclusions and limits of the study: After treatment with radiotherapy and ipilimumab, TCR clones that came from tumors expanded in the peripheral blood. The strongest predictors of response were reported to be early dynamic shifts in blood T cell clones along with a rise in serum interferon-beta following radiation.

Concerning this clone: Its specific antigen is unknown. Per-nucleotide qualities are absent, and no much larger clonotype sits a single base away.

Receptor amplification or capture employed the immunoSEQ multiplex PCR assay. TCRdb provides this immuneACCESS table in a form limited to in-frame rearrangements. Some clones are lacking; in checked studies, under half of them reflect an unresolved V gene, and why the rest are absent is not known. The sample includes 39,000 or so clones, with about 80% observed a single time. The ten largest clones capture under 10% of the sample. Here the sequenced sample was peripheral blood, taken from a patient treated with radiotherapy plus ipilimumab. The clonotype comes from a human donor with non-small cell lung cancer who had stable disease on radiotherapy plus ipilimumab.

The CDR3 is CAISEVGVEAFF. The nucleotide sequence is TGTGCCATCAGTGAGGTTGGGGTAGAAGCTTTCTTT. This chain joins TRBV10-3 to TRBJ1-1, with the D segment identity uncertain. The CDR3 has 12 amino acids, counting the end cysteine and phenylalanine. The sequence is cut down to CDR3 DNA, 36 bases in frame from base 1. From the germline V gene, CDR1 is ENHRY and CDR2 is SYGVKD. V and J are truncated by 2 bases and 8 bases respectively, leaving an intervening sequence of 9 bases.